The 7 T cell receptor beta chains below come from one sample, sequenced in a study of early stage breast cancer tumors. Sequencing used immunoSEQ multiplex PCR; TCRdb keeps in-frame clones, though not all of them. The data contain about 72,000 clones, 65% to 80% of them seen just once; the ten biggest clones take up 3.5%. Input material: blood. The source is a person in their sixties or seventies with breast cancer.

J is TRBJ2-1 and V is TRBV19; D is uncertain. The V gene's germline CDR1 is LNHDA and CDR2 SQIVND (reference sequence). Trimming stripped 5 bases from V and 5 bases from J, with 10 bases between. The CDR3 length is 13 residues. CDR3 in amino acids: CASSVYIDNEQFF. The CDR3 region has the DNA TGTGCCAGTAGTGTGTATATCGACAATGAGCAGTTCTTC.

The chain carries TRBV7-8 and TRBJ2-7; D gene unclear. The CDR3 has 14 residues. Trimming stripped 5 bases from V and 0 bases from J, with 11 bases between. CDR1 and CDR2 from the germline V gene are SGHVS and FQNEAQ. CDR3 coding DNA: TGTGCCAGCAGCCTCGGGTCAGCCTCCTACGAGCAGTACTTC. Translating gives CASSLGSASYEQYF.

The chain employs TRBV18 and TRBJ2-5, with no clear D. The V and J ends lost 4 bases and 5 bases respectively, with 11 bases between them. From germline, CDR1 is KGHSH and CDR2 LQKENI. CDR3 length equals 13 residues. The CDR3 is CASSLDPVETQYF. The CDR3 DNA reads TGTGCCAGCTCACTGGACCCCGTGGAGACCCAGTACTTC.

The chain joins TRBV19 to TRBJ1-5, with D possibly TRBD1 on 5 matching bases. The CDR3 runs to 16 residues. Trimming left V 5 bases short and J 5 bases short, with 19 bases between. In germline, CDR1 is LNHDA, CDR2 SQIVND (reference sequence). CDR3 residues: CASSSAGQGAHQPQHF. The CDR3 nucleotides are TGTGCCAGTAGTTCAGCCGGGCAGGGTGCCCATCAGCCCCAGCATTTT.

This clone was counted once. The chain employs TRBV28 and TRBJ2-3; 8 bases fit TRBD2. The CDR3 totals 14 residues. CDR1 and CDR2 (germline): MDHEN, SYDVKM. Trimming cost V 6 bases and J 4 bases; bases outside gene matches: 6. The CDR3 here is CASSIAGSPDTQYF. CDR3 nucleotide sequence: TGTGCCAGCAGCATAGCGGGGTCCCCAGATACGCAGTATTTT.

The chain uses TRBV7-9 and TRBJ2-5, with D unclear. Germline CDR1 and CDR2: SEHNR and FQNEAQ (reference sequence). The CDR3 is 14 residues long. V was clipped by 1 base and J by 5 bases, with 11 bases between them. CDR3 sequence: CASSLDWAQETQYF. The DNA of the CDR3 is TGTGCCAGCAGCTTAGATTGGGCCCAGGAGACCCAGTACTTC.

A remark on this clone: The sample carries other DNA sequences with the same CDR3. J is TRBJ1-1 and V is TRBV7-9, with 9 positions matching TRBD1. Germline lookup yields CDR1 SEHNR and CDR2 FQNEAQ (reference sequence). V was pared by 6 bases and J by 5 bases, with 7 bases of the junction left unmatched. The CDR3 consists of 14 residues. CDR3 loop: CASSPDRGFTEAFF. CDR3 in DNA: TGTGCCAGCAGTCCGGACAGGGGATTTACTGAAGCTTTCTTT.